The source of this T cell receptor beta chain is a study of blood T cell repertoires in COVID-19. As for the study in general: Italy, Spain and the United States were the sources of the convalescent and acute COVID-19 samples. T cells, B-cell-depleted T cells, or PBMCs supplied cDNA or gDNA.

Original processing methods: By means of reference gene primer amplification, nucleated cell counts were estimated. Repertoires were generated with immunoSEQ multiplex PCR, while TCRdb's copy carries only in-frame clones and drops some. That table gives V, J and clone size, and the DNA gave D and trimming. The profile shows roughly 280,000 clones, 75% to 90% of them singletons. This CDR3 comprises 16 residues. In germline, CDR1 is SGHNT, CDR2 YYREEE (reference sequence). V lost 0 bases to trimming and J lost 0 bases, with 9 bases between them. The gene calls are TRBV5-4 and TRBJ2-2; TRBD1 is a possible D gene (6 bases). Source material: peripheral blood. The clonotype comes from a man aged 25 to 40 with active or convalescent COVID-19. CDR3 coding DNA: TGTGCCAGCAGCTTGGGGGGGCACTCGAACACCGGGGAGCTGTTTTTT. This translates into CASSLGGHSNTGELFF.